This T cell receptor beta chain was observed in a study of blood T cell repertoires in COVID-19. The overall study: COVID-19 samples from acute and convalescent phases originated in the United States, Italy and Spain.

Original processing methods: Amplifying reference gene primers gave estimates of nucleated cell counts. Some clones are missing from TCRdb's copy, which holds only in-frame ones; the method was immunoSEQ multiplex PCR. From that table come the V and J calls and clone size; the DNA was used to work out D and trimming. Of under 150,000 clones listed, over 75% are singletons. The sample comprised peripheral blood. The receptor's source is a woman between 50 and 59 years old with acute or convalescent COVID-19.

The CDR3 here is CASSIRGGWDQPQHF. As DNA, the CDR3 is TGTGCCAGCAGTATCAGAGGGGGTTGGGATCAGCCCCAGCATTTT. This rearrangement joins TRBV27 to TRBJ1-5; maybe TRBD1 (6 bases). CDR1 and CDR2 from the germline V gene are MNHEY and SMNVEV (reference sequence). The CDR3 is 15 residues long. Deletions cut 5 bases from V and 5 bases from J, with 16 bases between.